The 5 T cell receptor beta chains below come from one sample, sequenced in a study of blood T cell repertoires in COVID-19. Data came from immunoSEQ multiplex PCR; TCRdb stores just in-frame clones and leaves some out. The sample contains about 240,000 clones, 70% to 90% of which appear only once. Sequenced: peripheral blood. Receptors were obtained from a man between 60 and 75 years old with acute or convalescent COVID-19.

The chain is built from TRBV28 and TRBJ1-1; a possible D gene is TRBD1 (6 bases). This CDR3 comprises 11 residues. Germline-derived CDR1 and CDR2 are MDHEN and SYDVKM. V was pared by 10 bases and J by 10 bases, with 16 bases between. The CDR3 sequence is CATIQRGTAFF. In DNA form, the CDR3 reads TGTGCCACTATCCAAAGGGGGACAGCTTTCTTT.

The V call is TRBV5-6, the J call TRBJ1-2, with TRBD1 matching over 9 bases. J gave up 2 bases and V 0 bases, and 14 bases lay outside the gene matches. The CDR3 totals 19 residues. Germline V gives CDR1 SGHDT, CDR2 YYEEEE. The CDR3 DNA sequence: TGTGCCAGCAGCTTGGGGGGACAGGGAATTGCAACAAACAACTATGGCTACACCTTC. It codes for CASSLGGQGIATNNYGYTF.

Sample share makes this clone medium-sized. V is TRBV6-5 and J is TRBJ2-5; D is unresolved. CDR1 and CDR2 (germline): MNHEY, SVGAGI. V was trimmed by 6 bases and J by 0 bases, leaving 8 bases between them. This CDR3 contains 13 residues. This CDR3 reads CASSSGYQETQYF. DNA for the CDR3: TGTGCCAGCAGCTCGGGTTACCAAGAGACCCAGTACTTC.

The chain has TRBV27 and TRBJ2-3, with D hard to call. Germline CDR1 and CDR2: MNHEY and SMNVEV (reference sequence). This CDR3 spans 15 amino acids. V gave up 5 bases and J gave up 0 bases, with 12 bases separating them. CDR3 sequence reads: CASSLAWASTDTQYF. The CDR3, as DNA: TGTGCCAGCAGTCTCGCGTGGGCCAGCACAGATACGCAGTATTTT.

The chain is built from TRBV28 and TRBJ1-2; unclear D gene. The germline CDR1 and CDR2 sequences are MDHEN and SYDVKM. CDR3 length: 13 amino acids. The V gene lost 3 bases and the J gene lost 3 bases, with 8 bases spanning the gap. The CDR3 reads CASSLFPDYGYTF. The CDR3 region has the DNA TGTGCCAGCAGTTTGTTCCCGGACTATGGCTACACCTTC.